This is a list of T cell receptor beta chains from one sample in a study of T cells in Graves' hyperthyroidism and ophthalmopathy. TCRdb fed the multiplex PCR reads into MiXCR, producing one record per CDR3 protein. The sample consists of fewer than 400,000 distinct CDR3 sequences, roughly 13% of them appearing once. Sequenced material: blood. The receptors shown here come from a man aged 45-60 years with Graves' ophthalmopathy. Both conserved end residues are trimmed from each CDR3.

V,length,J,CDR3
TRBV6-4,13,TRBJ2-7,ASSYSSGSSYEQY
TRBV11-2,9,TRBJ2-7,ATTSLYEQY
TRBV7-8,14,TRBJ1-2,ASSFEQGALNYGYT
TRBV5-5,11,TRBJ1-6,ASRSRANSPLH
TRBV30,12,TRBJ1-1,AWSRGQENTEAF
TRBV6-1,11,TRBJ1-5,ASFRGGNQPQH
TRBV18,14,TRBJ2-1,ASSPTGTATPNEQF
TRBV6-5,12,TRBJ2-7,ASSYSRSWAEQY
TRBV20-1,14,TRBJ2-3,SATLLAGGSLATQY
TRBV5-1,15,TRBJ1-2,ASSSNPGTGGVYGYT